This T cell receptor beta chain appears in the sequencing data of a study of blood T cell repertoires in COVID-19. Study overall: From the United States, Italy and Spain came samples of acute and convalescent COVID-19. T cells, B-cell-depleted T cells, or PBMCs supplied cDNA or gDNA.

Data came from immunoSEQ multiplex PCR; TCRdb stores just in-frame clones and leaves some out. The sample records about 250,000 clones, around nine tenths being singletons. Sequenced sample: peripheral blood. This sequence originates from a middle-aged woman who had recovered from COVID-19.

In nucleotides, the CDR3 is TGTGCCAGCAGCCTCGAAAGGGGGAAGAATGAAAAACTGTTTTTT. Translation gives CASSLERGKNEKLFF. This sequence joins TRBV11-2 and TRBJ1-4; D may be TRBD1 (6 bases). CDR3 size: 15 residues. V lost 5 bases and J lost 5, with 15 bases in between. CDR1 SGHAT and CDR2 FQNNGV come from the germline V gene.